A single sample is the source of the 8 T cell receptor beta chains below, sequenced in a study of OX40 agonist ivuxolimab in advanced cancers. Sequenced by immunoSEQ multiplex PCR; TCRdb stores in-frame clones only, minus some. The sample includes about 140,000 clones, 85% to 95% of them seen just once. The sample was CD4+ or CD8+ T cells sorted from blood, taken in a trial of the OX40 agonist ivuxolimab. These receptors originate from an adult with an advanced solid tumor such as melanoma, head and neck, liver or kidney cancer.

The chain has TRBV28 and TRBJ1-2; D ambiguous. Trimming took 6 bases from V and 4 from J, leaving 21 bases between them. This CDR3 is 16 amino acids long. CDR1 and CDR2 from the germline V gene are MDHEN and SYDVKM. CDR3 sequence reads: CASSASLFSSIYGYTF. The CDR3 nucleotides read TGTGCCAGCAGCGCCTCTCTCTTCTCCAGCATCTATGGCTACACCTTC.

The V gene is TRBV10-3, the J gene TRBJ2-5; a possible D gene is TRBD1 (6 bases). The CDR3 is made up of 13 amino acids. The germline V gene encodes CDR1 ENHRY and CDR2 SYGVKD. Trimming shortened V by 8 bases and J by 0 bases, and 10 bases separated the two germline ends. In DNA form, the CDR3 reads TGTGCCATCTCCGGGACACACCAAGAGACCCAGTACTTC. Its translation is CAISGTHQETQYF.

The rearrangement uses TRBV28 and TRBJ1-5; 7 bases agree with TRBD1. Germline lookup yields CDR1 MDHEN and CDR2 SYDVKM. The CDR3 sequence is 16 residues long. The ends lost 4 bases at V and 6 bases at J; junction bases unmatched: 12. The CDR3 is CASSSILQGSSQPQHF. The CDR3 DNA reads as TGTGCCAGCAGTTCAATCTTACAGGGGTCGAGTCAGCCCCAGCATTTT.

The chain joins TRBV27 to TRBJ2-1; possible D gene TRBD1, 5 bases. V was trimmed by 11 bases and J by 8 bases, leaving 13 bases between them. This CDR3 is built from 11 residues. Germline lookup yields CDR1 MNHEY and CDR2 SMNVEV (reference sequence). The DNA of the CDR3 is TGTGCCTGGGGCGGTGGAGATGAGCAGTTCTTC. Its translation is CAWGGGDEQFF.

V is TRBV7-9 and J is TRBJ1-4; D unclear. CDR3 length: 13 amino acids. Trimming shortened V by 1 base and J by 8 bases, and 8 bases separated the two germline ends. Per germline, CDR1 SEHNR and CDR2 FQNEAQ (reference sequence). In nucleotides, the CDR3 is TGTGCCAGCAGCTTAGACCAGAGGGAAAAACTGTTTTTT. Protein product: CASSLDQREKLFF.

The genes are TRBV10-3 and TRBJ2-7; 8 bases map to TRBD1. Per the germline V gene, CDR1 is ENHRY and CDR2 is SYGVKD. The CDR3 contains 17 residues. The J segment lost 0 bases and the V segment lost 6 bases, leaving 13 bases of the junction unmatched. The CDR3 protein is CAIRGEMGQASSYEQYF. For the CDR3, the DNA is TGTGCCATCAGGGGAGAAATGGGACAGGCCAGCTCCTACGAGCAGTACTTC.

This chain's CDR3 is CASSVRQGGADTQYF. In DNA form, the CDR3 reads TGTGCCAGCAGCGTCCGACAGGGGGGCGCAGATACGCAGTATTTT. V usage is TRBV7-3 and J usage is TRBJ2-3; TRBD1 agrees at 9 bases. CDR1 and CDR2 (germline): SGHTA, FQGTGA. V gave up 5 bases and J gave up 4 bases; unmatched junction bases: 7. The CDR3 has 15 amino acids. The full variable domain, in which reference TRBV7-3 and TRBJ2-3 provide the parts outside the CDR3, is GAGVSQTPSNKVTEKGKYVELRCDPISGHTALYWYRQSLGQGPEFLIYFQGTGAADDSGLPNDRFFAVRPEGSVSTLKIQRTERGDSAVYLCASSVRQGGADTQYFGPGTRLTVL.

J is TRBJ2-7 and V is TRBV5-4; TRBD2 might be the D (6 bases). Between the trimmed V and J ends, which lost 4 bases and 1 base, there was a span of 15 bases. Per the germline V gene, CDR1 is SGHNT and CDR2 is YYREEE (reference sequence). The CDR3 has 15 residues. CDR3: CASSRGSGWSYEQYF. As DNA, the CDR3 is TGTGCCAGCAGCCGAGGAAGCGGGTGGTCCTACGAGCAGTACTTC.